This passage covers 18 T cell receptor beta chains from one sample sequenced in a study of OX40 agonist ivuxolimab in advanced cancers. TCRdb's copy holds only in-frame clones and misses some; the assay was immunoSEQ multiplex PCR. The sample lists tens of thousands of clones, roughly nine tenths occurring once. Source: CD4+ or CD8+ T cells sorted from blood, taken in a trial of the OX40 agonist ivuxolimab. Receptors originate from an adult with an advanced solid tumor such as melanoma, head and neck, liver or kidney cancer.

The chain is built from TRBV28 and TRBJ2-7, with 8 positions matching TRBD1. Germline V lookup: CDR1 MDHEN, CDR2 SYDVKM. Germline trimming cut 5 bases from V and 7 bases from J; bases unmatched to any gene: 10. The length of the CDR3 is 14 residues. CDR3 nucleotide sequence: TGTGCCAGCAGTCCCGGACAGGGAATGGGAGAGCAGTACTTC. Amino acid sequence: CASSPGQGMGEQYF.

CDR3 DNA: TGTGCCAGCAGTTCCCGGACTAGCGGAGACACCGGGGAGCTGTTTTTT. Translation: CASSSRTSGDTGELFF. The chain links TRBV28 to TRBJ2-2; 10 nucleotides align to TRBD2. CDR1 is MDHEN, CDR2 SYDVKM, per germline. The CDR3 has 16 residues. The junction had 5 bases not matched to a gene; V was cut back by 4 bases and J by 3 bases. The whole variable domain, filled in from reference TRBV28 and TRBJ2-2, reads DVKVTQSSRYLVKRTGEKVFLECVQDMDHENMFWYRQDPGLGLRLIYFSYDVKMKEKGDIPEGYSVSREKKERFSLILESASTNQTSMYLCASSSRTSGDTGELFFGEGSRLTVL.

This chain uses TRBV11-1 with TRBJ2-1; D call uncertain. The V end was cut by 4 bases, the J end by 0 bases, with 7 bases between. From germline, CDR1 is SGHAT and CDR2 FQDESV (reference sequence). The CDR3 length is 14 residues. CDR3 DNA: TGTGCCAGCAGCTCCCCTGGCTCCTACAATGAGCAGTTCTTC. Encoded protein: CASSSPGSYNEQFF. Variable domain in full (rest from reference TRBV11-1 and TRBJ2-1): EAEVAQSPRYKITEKSQAVAFWCDPISGHATLYWYRQILGQGPELLVQFQDESVVDDSQLPKDRFSAERLKGVDSTLKIQPAELGDSAMYLCASSSPGSYNEQFFGPGTRLTVL.

For the CDR3, the DNA is TGTGCCAGCAGCTGGGGACTAACAGAGCAGTACTTC. Amino acid sequence: CASSWGLTEQYF. The chain uses TRBV7-2 and TRBJ2-7, with 7 bases matching TRBD2. The V and J ends lost 4 bases and 7 bases, in that order; junction bases with no gene match: 4. The CDR3 consists of 12 residues. CDR1 and CDR2 (germline): SGHTA, FQGNSA.

The rearrangement uses TRBV2 and TRBJ2-7; D is possibly TRBD1 (5 bases). The CDR3 has 12 amino acids. Germline CDR1 SNHLY, CDR2 FYNNEI. V was pared by 7 bases and J by 3 bases, with 10 bases between. The DNA of the CDR3 is TGTGCCAGCACAGGGATGGGCTACGAGCAGTACTTC. Translating it yields CASTGMGYEQYF.

This chain joins TRBV30 and TRBJ2-2, with D unresolved. Trimming removed 2 bases from V and 6 bases from J, with 10 bases in between. The CDR3 is 13 residues long. The germline V gene has CDR1 GTSNPN and CDR2 SVGIG (reference sequence). The CDR3 DNA reads as TGTGCCTGGAGTCCCTACGCACCCGGGGAGCTGTTTTTT. Residues: CAWSPYAPGELFF.

This chain connects TRBV27 to TRBJ2-6; D gene unclear. The V end was cut by 6 bases, the J end by 1 base, with 13 bases between. This CDR3 spans 16 amino acids. Germline CDR1 and CDR2: MNHEY and SMNVEV (reference sequence). The CDR3 DNA follows: TGTGCCAGCAGCCCGCTCCTTAATTCTGGGGCCAACGTCCTGACTTTC. Translating gives CASSPLLNSGANVLTF.

The chain carries TRBV11-2 and TRBJ2-5; TRBD1 or TRBD2 may be the D gene (6 bases each). CDR3 length: 14 amino acids. Germline V gene data show CDR1 as SGHAT and CDR2 as FQNNGV. V was trimmed by 10 bases and J by 5 bases, leaving 20 bases between them. The CDR3 spells CATTGSRGRETQYF. In DNA form, the CDR3 reads TGTGCCACTACAGGGTCCCGGGGGCGCGAGACCCAGTACTTC.

In this sample, this clone turned up once. The chain couples TRBV7-9 to TRBJ2-5, with TRBD1 matching 7 bases. CDR3 size: 13 residues. With 4 bases clipped from V and 5 bases from J, the junction kept 4 bases outside the gene matches. Germline-derived CDR1 and CDR2 are SEHNR and FQNEAQ (reference sequence). CDR3: CASSWGQTETQYF. For the CDR3, the DNA is TGTGCCAGCAGCTGGGGACAGACCGAGACCCAGTACTTC.

The chain couples TRBV28 to TRBJ1-4; 9 nucleotides agree with TRBD1. This CDR3 has 15 residues. Germline V gene lookup returns CDR1 MDHEN and CDR2 SYDVKM. J gave up 4 bases and V 2 bases, and 2 bases lay outside the gene matches. The DNA for the CDR3 is TGTGCCAGCAGTTTACGGGGACAGGGTAATGAAAAACTGTTTTTT. Protein: CASSLRGQGNEKLFF.

V is TRBV27 and J is TRBJ2-7; TRBD1 matches at 9 bases. CDR1 and CDR2 (germline): MNHEY, SMNVEV (reference sequence). This CDR3 is 14 amino acids long. V gave up 8 bases and J gave up 4 bases; unmatched junction bases: 9. The chain's CDR3 is CASSPGTGIYEQYF. The CDR3 nucleotides read TGTGCCAGCTCCCCCGGGACAGGGATTTACGAGCAGTACTTC.

The V gene is TRBV4-1, the J gene TRBJ1-1; perhaps TRBD1 as D (6 bases). The CDR3 has 13 amino acids. In germline, CDR1 is MGHRA, CDR2 YSYEKL. Deletions cut 1 base from V and 4 bases from J, with 7 bases between. This CDR3 is CASSQGRGTEAFF. CDR3 DNA: TGCGCCAGCAGCCAAGGCAGGGGCACTGAAGCTTTCTTT.

This clone is deemed medium-sized (0.01 to 0.1%). The chain carries TRBV7-2 and TRBJ2-3, with 7 bases lining up with TRBD1. The CDR3 covers 19 residues. Per germline, CDR1 SGHTA and CDR2 FQGNSA. Trimming took 4 bases from V and 0 from J; bases not matched to a gene: 16. CDR3 in DNA: TGTGCCAGCAGCTCGAGCGGACCTTGGACAGGAACTAGCACAGATACGCAGTATTTT. It translates to CASSSSGPWTGTSTDTQYF.

This chain uses TRBV13 with TRBJ2-7; D is ambiguous. V gave up 4 bases and J gave up 2 bases, with 9 bases separating them. The CDR3 is made up of 13 amino acids. Per germline, CDR1 PRHDT and CDR2 FYEKMQ (reference sequence). CDR3 residues: CASSSDTTYEQYF. DNA of the CDR3: TGTGCCAGCAGCTCTGACACAACCTACGAGCAGTACTTC. Full variable domain (rest looked up from reference TRBV13 and TRBJ2-7): AAGVIQSPRHLIKEKRETATLKCYPIPRHDTVYWYQQGPGQDPQFLISFYEKMQSDKGSIPDRFSAQQFSDYHSELNMSSLELGDSALYFCASSSDTTYEQYFGPGTRLTVT.

This clone was recorded only once. This rearrangement joins TRBV7-6 to TRBJ2-7; 8 bases are a match to TRBD2. The CDR3 sequence is 13 residues long. The germline gives CDR1 SGHVS, CDR2 FNYEAQ. V shed 5 bases, J shed 3 bases, and the junction held 3 bases outside the gene matches. As DNA, the CDR3 is TGTGCCAGCAGCCCCGGGACTAGCTACGAGCAGTACTTC. Protein product: CASSPGTSYEQYF.

The chain combines TRBV7-8 with TRBJ2-3; the match to TRBD2 covers 9 bases. The germline CDR1 and CDR2 sequences are SGHVS and FQNEAQ. Trimming cost V 1 base and J 7 bases; bases outside gene matches: 12. The CDR3 is made up of 17 amino acids. The CDR3 DNA sequence: TGTGCCAGCAGCTTAGTCCCAGCGGGAGGTTCTTTGTATACGCAGTATTTT. This translates into CASSLVPAGGSLYTQYF.

This clone was found once. The rearrangement uses TRBV28 and TRBJ2-2, with 13 bases matching TRBD2. Germline loops: CDR1 MDHEN, CDR2 SYDVKM. V lost 8 bases, J lost 3 bases, and 6 bases stayed unmatched. The CDR3 has 16 residues. The CDR3 loop is CASGSGLAGDTGELFF. In nucleotides, the CDR3 is TGTGCCAGCGGTTCCGGACTAGCGGGAGACACCGGGGAGCTGTTTTTT. Supplemented by reference TRBV28 and TRBJ2-2, the full variable domain reads DVKVTQSSRYLVKRTGEKVFLECVQDMDHENMFWYRQDPGLGLRLIYFSYDVKMKEKGDIPEGYSVSREKKERFSLILESASTNQTSMYLCASGSGLAGDTGELFFGEGSRLTVL.

The chain links TRBV19 to TRBJ2-5, with 7 positions matching TRBD1. The CDR3 has 15 residues. The V and J ends lost 6 bases and 0 bases, in that order; junction bases with no gene match: 7. CDR1 and CDR2 from the germline V gene are LNHDA and SQIVND (reference sequence). The DNA for the CDR3 is TGTGCCAGTAGCCGAACCGGGACAGACCAAGAGACCCAGTACTTC. This sequence encodes CASSRTGTDQETQYF.